This T cell receptor beta chain appears in the sequencing data of a study of T-cell reconstitution after alpha-beta-depleted transplantation in children. A few counts support this clonotype. A much larger clone is a single base away; this may be a read error. Unique molecular identifiers were incorporated into the prepared TCRbeta library. TCRdb re-derived calls from the PCR reads in MiXCR, one entry per CDR3 protein. The sample holds a few hundred thousand distinct CDR3 sequences, approximately 9.8% seen once. V gave up 2 bases and J gave up 4 bases, with 2 bases separating them. CDR1 is SGHTA, CDR2 FQGNSA, per germline. CDR3 length: 11 amino acids.

This receptor was taken from a human donor who donated a stem cell graft to a child with SCID. Specimen: PBMCs from the stem cell graft donor, collected from the stem cell graft. The chain carries TRBV7-2 and TRBJ1-1; D remains ambiguous. The CDR3: CASSLITEAFF. The DNA for the CDR3 is TGTGCCAGCAGCTTAATCACTGAAGCTTTCTTT.